The clone carrying this T cell receptor beta chain was counted ten times or more. Its antigen remains unidentified. The TCR library protocol was used to attach unique molecular identifiers. These identifiers were attached to individual cDNA molecules. TCRdb passed the 5' RACE reads through MiXCR, listing each CDR3 protein once. The table records some 80,000 distinct CDR3 sequences, roughly 12% of them present only once. Trimming removed 3 bases from V and 6 bases from J; junction bases left unmatched: 14. CDR3 size: 18 residues. Germline V gene lookup returns CDR1 MNHEY and CDR2 SMNVEV (reference sequence). The data were obtained in a study of early T cells in non-severe SARS-CoV-2 infection. Overall study: Unsorted whole-blood RNA was sequenced in bulk, leaving chains unpaired. The study, taken as a whole, reports: Matching with VDJdb favored anti-spike CD8 responses (missing private and CD4 specificities).

The sequencing input was whole blood. This TCR was recovered from an adult who was a healthcare worker with PCR-confirmed SARS-CoV-2 infection or an uninfected control (not recorded which). V is TRBV27 and J is TRBJ1-5; 10 nucleotides line up with TRBD1. The CDR3 sequence: CASSLDGTGVMAGQPQHF. Here the CDR3 DNA reads TGTGCCAGCAGTTTGGATGGGACAGGGGTCATGGCGGGTCAGCCCCAGCATTTT.